This is a list of T cell receptor beta chains from one sample in a study of beta chain features in type 1 diabetes. Profiled with immunoSEQ multiplex PCR; TCRdb holds only in-frame clones, not every one. The sample carries 70,000 to 90,000 clones, roughly 34% recorded once. What was sequenced was stem cell memory CD4+ T cells from blood. The receptors shown here come from a woman younger than 35 in good health. The CDR3 runs from the conserved cysteine through the conserved F or W. The D gene is left open where the match is weak. Rows may omit the clone size; those that give it use once, few, many or a size class.

d_call	v_call	j_call	clone_size	cdr3_nt	cdr3_aa
.	TRBV2	TRBJ1-6	.	TGTGCCAGCAGTGAAACAGGGACCTCACCCCTCCACTTT	CASSETGTSPLHF
TRBD1	TRBV27	TRBJ1-4	few	TGTGCCAGCGGGTACAGGGGGCGCGGTGAAAAACTGTTTTTT	CASGYRGRGEKLFF
.	TRBV29-1	TRBJ2-3	few	TGCAGCGTTGGAAGGACTCTGGGCACAGATACGCAGTATTTT	CSVGRTLGTDTQYF
.	TRBV29-1	TRBJ2-3	many	TGCAGCGGGGGGCACCCTAGCACAGATACGCAGTATTTT	CSGGHPSTDTQYF
TRBD1	TRBV2	TRBJ1-3	.	TGTGCCAGCTCAGGGGGCCACTCTGGAAACACCATATATTTT	CASSGGHSGNTIYF
.	TRBV6-1	TRBJ1-6	.	TGTGCCAGCACTAGACCCGATTCACCCCTCCACTTT	CASTRPDSPLHF
.	TRBV7-9	TRBJ1-4	.	TGTGCCAGCAGCCTCGGACAGAGCTATAATGAAAAACTGTTTTTT	CASSLGQSYNEKLFF
.	TRBV19	TRBJ2-7	.	TGTGCCAGTAGTATAGAGTTCGGGGGCGAGCAGTACTTC	CASSIEFGGEQYF
.	TRBV7-9	TRBJ1-2	.	TGTGCCAGCAGCCTCCCAGGGGCCTCAGGCTACACCTTC	CASSLPGASGYTF
.	TRBV30	TRBJ1-3	few	TGTGCCTGGAGGCGTCTCTCTGGAAACACCATATATTTT	CAWRRLSGNTIYF
TRBD1	TRBV15	TRBJ1-5	.	TGTGCCACCAGCCCCAGGACAGGGGTTGTTCAGCCCCAGCATTTT	CATSPRTGVVQPQHF
TRBD1	TRBV19	TRBJ1-1	many	TGTGCCAGTAGTTCCCCGACAGGGATGAACACTGAAGCTTTCTTT	CASSSPTGMNTEAFF
.	TRBV27	TRBJ2-3	.	TGTGCCAGCATCCTTAGAGGTTTCGGCACAGATACGCAGTATTTT	CASILRGFGTDTQYF
TRBD2	TRBV6-5	TRBJ2-1	.	TGTGCCAGCAGTTACGTCGGGACTAGCGGGGGGACTGAGCAGTTCTTC	CASSYVGTSGGTEQFF
TRBD2	TRBV7-2	TRBJ2-1	.	TGTGCCAGCAGCTTAGGTAGCGGGCCAGGCAATGAGCAGTTCTTC	CASSLGSGPGNEQFF
.	TRBV7-8	TRBJ1-1	once	TGTGCCAGCAGCCGAGCGGGGGGCCGGACTGAAGCTTTCTTT	CASSRAGGRTEAFF
TRBD1	TRBV6-4	TRBJ1-1	.	TGTGCCAGCAGGCAGGGGGGTTCTACTGAAGCTTTCTTT	CASRQGGSTEAFF
.	TRBV10-3	TRBJ2-1	few	TGTGCCATCAGAGATCGTGAGGGTTCCAATGAGCAGTTCTTC	CAIRDREGSNEQFF
.	TRBV5-1	TRBJ2-1	.	TGCGCCAGCAGCTTGCTACTAGCTGGGGTTGAGCAGTTCTTC	CASSLLLAGVEQFF
TRBD2	TRBV7-3	TRBJ2-1	.	TGTGCCAGCAGCCCAGGGCGGGGGGGCTCCTACAATGAGCAGTTCTTC	CASSPGRGGSYNEQFF
TRBD1	TRBV2	TRBJ1-1	few	TGTGCCAGCAGAGGACAGGCCAACACTGAAGCTTTCTTT	CASRGQANTEAFF
.	TRBV30	TRBJ1-1	.	TGTGCCTGGAGTGTCTCCACCTCGAGAGGTGAAGCTTTCTTT	CAWSVSTSRGEAFF
TRBD1	TRBV5-8	TRBJ2-5	.	TGTGCCAGCAGCTGGGACAGTGAAGAGACCCAGTACTTC	CASSWDSEETQYF
TRBD1	TRBV12-5	TRBJ1-2	.	TGTGCTAGTGGTTTGCCTCCGGGACAGGGGAATGGCTACACCTTC	CASGLPPGQGNGYTF
.	TRBV30	TRBJ2-5	few	TGTGCCTGGAGCCACGGAGAGACCCAGTACTTC	CAWSHGETQYF
TRBD1	TRBV5-1	TRBJ2-7	few	TGCGCCAGCAGCTCCCGGGACAGCACTCTCTCCTACGAGCAGTACTTC	CASSSRDSTLSYEQYF
.	TRBV29-1	TRBJ1-1	few	TGCAGCGTTGAACTGGACAGGAACACTGAAGCTTTCTTT	CSVELDRNTEAFF
.	TRBV30	TRBJ1-2	few	TGTGCCTGGAGTGAAAGTTACTACTATGGCTACACCTTC	CAWSESYYYGYTF
.	TRBV7-9	TRBJ1-1	few	TGTGCCAGCAGCTTAGAACAGAGGAACACTGAAGCTTTCTTT	CASSLEQRNTEAFF
.	TRBV5-4	TRBJ2-3	few	TGTGCCAGCAGCTTGGAGCTTACAGATACGCAGTATTTT	CASSLELTDTQYF
.	TRBV25-1	TRBJ2-6	few	TGTGCCGCGGAGTCGGCTGGGGCCAACGTCCTGACTTTC	CAAESAGANVLTF
TRBD2	TRBV2	TRBJ2-3	.	TGTGCCAGCCCTAGCGGGGGGGCCGTGCCAGATACGCAGTATTTT	CASPSGGAVPDTQYF
TRBD2	TRBV11-2	TRBJ2-1	.	TGTGCCAGCAGCTTAGGGGTCCCTGCGGGAGATCAGTTCTTC	CASSLGVPAGDQFF
.	TRBV9	TRBJ2-3	few	TGTGCCAGCAGCATTAGCGGCCTCAGCACAGATACGCAGTATTTT	CASSISGLSTDTQYF
.	TRBV16	TRBJ1-2	.	TGTGCCAGCAGCCAATCGTTGAGAGGCTACACCTTC	CASSQSLRGYTF
.	TRBV21-1	TRBJ2-4	few	TGTGCCAGCAGCAAAGCCCTGGACAGGGAAGGGGAGGCCAAAAACATTCAGTACTTC	CASSKALDREGEAKNIQYF
TRBD2	TRBV7-3	TRBJ2-1	few	TGTGCCAGCAGCTCTACCAGTGTTCCCGAAGCGGGGGGGGGTGAGCAGTTCTTC	CASSSTSVPEAGGGEQFF
.	TRBV5-1	TRBJ2-2	few	TGCGCCAGCAGCTTGGCCGGCGGGGTTACCGGGGAGCTGTTTTTT	CASSLAGGVTGELFF
.	TRBV30	TRBJ2-2	.	TGTGCCTGGAGGCGGACAGCGAACACCGGGGAGCTGTTTTTT	CAWRRTANTGELFF
TRBD1	TRBV7-8	TRBJ2-6	.	TGTGCCAGCAGCTCCCTTGACAGGGGGCCTGGGGCCAACGTCCTGACTTTC	CASSSLDRGPGANVLTF
.	TRBV7-3	TRBJ2-2	.	TGTGCCAGCAGCGCAGGGGCGGTGGCCGGGGAGCTGTTTTTT	CASSAGAVAGELFF
.	TRBV12-5	TRBJ1-1	.	TGTGCTAGTGGCCGAACAGGTTACACTGAAGCTTTCTTT	CASGRTGYTEAFF
TRBD1	TRBV5-8	TRBJ2-1	few	TGTGCCAGCAGCTTGTTGTCAGGGGGTCAGGATGAGCAGTTCTTC	CASSLLSGGQDEQFF
TRBD2	TRBV9	TRBJ2-1	.	TGTGCCAGCAGCGTAGGACTAGCGGATTACAATGAGCAGTTCTTC	CASSVGLADYNEQFF
TRBD2	TRBV6-1	TRBJ2-3	.	TGTGCCAGCACTCCCCCCGGGGGGGAATCCGATACGCAGTATTTT	CASTPPGGESDTQYF
TRBD1	TRBV30	TRBJ1-4	few	TGTGCCTGGAGCCAAGGACAGGGGAGAGAAAAACTGTTTTTT	CAWSQGQGREKLFF
TRBD1	TRBV19	TRBJ2-7	few	TGTGCCAGTAGTCCAGACAGGGGGGATTTCGGCGAGCAGTACTTC	CASSPDRGDFGEQYF
.	TRBV6-5	TRBJ2-2	.	TGTGCCAGCGCAGGCACCTTTGGCACCGGGGAGCTGTTTTTT	CASAGTFGTGELFF
TRBD1	TRBV11-3	TRBJ2-7	.	TGTGCCAGCACAACCGGGACAGGGTTATACGAGCAGTACTTC	CASTTGTGLYEQYF
.	TRBV2	TRBJ2-5	once	TGTGCCAGCAGTGAAACTAGGGGGGGAGAGACCCAGTACTTC	CASSETRGGETQYF
TRBD1	TRBV18	TRBJ1-1	.	TGTGCCAGCTCATTATCCGGGACAGGGATGAACACTGAAGCTTTCTTT	CASSLSGTGMNTEAFF
.	TRBV2	TRBJ1-1	few	TGTGCCAGCAGTGCGGACACCTTCACTGGAGCTTTCTTT	CASSADTFTGAFF
.	TRBV7-9	TRBJ2-5	.	TGTGCCAGCAGCTTAGGAGGCCAAGAGACCCAGTACTTC	CASSLGGQETQYF
TRBD2	TRBV6-1	TRBJ2-1	few	TGTGCCAGCAGCCCGGGGACTAACTACAATGAGCAGTTCTTC	CASSPGTNYNEQFF
.	TRBV13	TRBJ1-1	.	TGTGCCAGCAGCTTAGGAGTTCGGACTGAAGCTTTCTTT	CASSLGVRTEAFF
TRBD1	TRBV27	TRBJ1-6	few	TGTGCCAGCAGTGCCCCGGGACAGGGAAATTCACCCCTCCACTTT	CASSAPGQGNSPLHF
TRBD1	TRBV2	TRBJ1-6	.	TGTGCCAGGCAGGGGGTGCTTAATTCACCCCTCCACTTT	CARQGVLNSPLHF